This T cell receptor beta chain was sequenced for a study of CD8+ T cells in alopecia areata. Across the study: Each day, treated patients took oral tofacitinib twice, at 5 to 10 mg per dose.

Collection of lesional scalp punch biopsies and peripheral blood was performed in alopecia areata patients. Whole-study findings and limits: The study found higher clonality in lesional than normal scalp, especially in alopecia totalis/universalis.

Extraction of RNA preceded its reverse transcription into cDNA, which served as the sequencing template. TCRdb's table, derived via immunoSEQ multiplex PCR, lists solely in-frame clones and lacks some. This table has about 180,000 clones, approximately 62% appearing once. This clone has more than one count but fewer than ten. Its antigen is undetermined. This CDR3 region has 13 residues. The V end was cut by 3 bases, the J end by 1 base, with 9 bases between. CDR1 and CDR2 from the germline V gene are GTSNPN and SVGIG (reference sequence). The chain carries TRBV30 and TRBJ1-1; D remains unclear. The sample was CD4+ T cells sorted from blood, taken at week 0. The TCR was taken from a human donor with alopecia areata. The CDR3 reads CAWRVYTNTEAFF. CDR3 nucleotide sequence: TGTGCCTGGAGAGTTTATACGAACACTGAAGCTTTCTTT. Supplemented by reference TRBV30 and TRBJ1-1, the full variable domain reads SQTIHQWPATLVQPVGSPLSLECTVEGTSNPNLYWYRQAAGRGLQLLFYSVGIGQISSEVPQNLSASRPQDRQFILSSKKLLLSDSGFYLCAWRVYTNTEAFFGQGTRLTVV.